This TCR beta chain was profiled in a study of CD8+ T cells in alopecia areata. Treatment defined: oral pan-JAK inhibitor, 5-10 mg twice daily. The study team obtained lesional scalp punch biopsies and peripheral blood from alopecia areata patients. This clone was counted many times. Its target is unknown. Study results and limitations: One nonresponder makes the tie between baseline CD8+ expansion and response uncertain.

The V segment lost 6 bases and the J segment 7 bases; nucleotides outside the gene matches: 2. The CDR3 spans 12 residues. The germline gives CDR1 MNHNS, CDR2 SASEGT. Extracted RNA was reverse transcribed into cDNA, the sequencing template. The protocol was immunoSEQ multiplex PCR, while the TCRdb copy is restricted to in-frame clones and leaves out a portion. This repertoire shows about 180,000 clones, 40% to 55% found once; its top ten account for 9.5% to 13%. The sequences come from CD8+ T cells sorted from blood, collected at week 52, from a patient treated with tofacitinib. This rearrangement joins TRBV6-1 to TRBJ1-5, with 8 bases matching TRBD1. This sequence was found in a human donor with alopecia areata. Here the CDR3 reads CASSPGGQPQHF. For the CDR3, the DNA is TGTGCCAGCAGCCCAGGGGGCCAGCCCCAGCATTTT.